The following is a TCR beta chain sequence with its context. Study processing details: The authors estimated nucleated cell counts from reference gene primer amplification. Clones were sequenced by immunoSEQ multiplex PCR, and TCRdb holds only the in-frame ones, with some missing. V and J calls plus clone size are reproduced from that table; the DNA served to infer D and trimming. The sample shows some 240,000 clones, 80% to 90% of them seen only once. Those enrolled, adults aged 18 to 89 years, came from 20 to 25 US areas. Clinical histories supplied by participants themselves formed the basis of cohort assignment. Within the 2 weeks before study entry, each person in the exposed group met a COVID-19 case. This entry is derived from a study of blood T cell repertoires in COVID-19. V lost 0 bases to trimming and J lost 4 bases; unmatched junction nucleotides: 2. The CDR3 contains 14 residues.

The rearrangement uses TRBV23-1 and TRBJ2-5, with 7 bases matching TRBD2. TRBV23-1 is annotated as an ORF whose role is uncertain. This receptor was identified in a woman aged 40-49 years who had been exposed to COVID-19. The sample was PBMCs or T cells enriched from blood (not recorded which). CDR3 sequence (DNA): TGCGCCAGCAGTCAATCAGTAGCGGGAGAGACCCAGTACTTC. Translating gives CASSQSVAGETQYF.